Below are 14 T cell receptor beta chains sequenced from a single sample in a study of regulatory T cells in long-lasting Graves disease. TCR beta libraries were built with iRepertoire HTBI primers and Arm-PCR of CDR3 regions. A single record per CDR3 protein comes from TCRdb applying MiXCR to the multiplex PCR reads. The table records roughly 410,000 distinct CDR3 sequences, around 16% of them present only once. Time point given: newly diagnosed GD, antithyroid drugs for less than 3 months. PBMC-derived RNA was used for the TCR library. This sample also appeared in a second study, on T cells in Graves' hyperthyroidism and ophthalmopathy.

This specimen consisted of peripheral blood mononuclear cells (PBMCs), obtained at new diagnosis, from a patient treated with antithyroid drugs. The receptors stem from a woman in her 40s with Graves disease.

Many counts were recorded for this clonotype. This chain joins TRBV7-9 and TRBJ2-1, with D perhaps TRBD1 (5 bases). CDR3 length: 16 amino acids. CDR1 is SEHNR, CDR2 FQNEAQ, per germline (reference sequence). V lost 2 bases to trimming and J lost 2 bases, with 13 bases between them. Here the CDR3 DNA reads TGTGCCAGCAGCTTAAGTTCGTTGGGGCCCTACAATGAGCAGTTCTTC. Translation: CASSLSSLGPYNEQFF.

V gene TRBV19 combines with J gene TRBJ2-1; 7 positions agree with TRBD2. J lost 8 bases, V lost 3 bases, and 13 bases had no gene match. Germline assignment: CDR1 LNHDA and CDR2 SQIVND (reference sequence). CDR3 length: 16 amino acids. The DNA for the CDR3 is TGTGCCAGTAGTATTCCATGGAGGGAGGGCCTCTATGAGCAGTTCTTC. As protein: CASSIPWREGLYEQFF.

This clonotype has a count of ten or more. The J gene is TRBJ2-2, the V gene TRBV28, with D uncertain. Trimming removed 5 bases at V and 5 bases at J, with 21 bases between. Germline CDR1 reads MDHEN; CDR2 reads SYDVKM. The CDR3 runs to 17 residues. In DNA form, the CDR3 reads TGTGCCAGCAGTCCCATATCCAGTAGATTACTGACCGGGGAGCTGTTTTTT. Its translation: CASSPISSRLLTGELFF.

This clonotype came up many times. The chain combines TRBV11-2 with TRBJ2-1, with TRBD2 matching over 10 bases. Germline assignment: CDR1 SGHAT and CDR2 FQNNGV. V gave up 3 bases and J gave up 1 base; unmatched junction bases: 9. The CDR3 runs 18 residues. DNA of the CDR3: TGTGCCAGCAGCTTCTGGACTAGCGGTGCCGCGTCCTACAATGAGCAGTTCTTC. This codes for CASSFWTSGAASYNEQFF. The full variable domain, in which reference TRBV11-2 and TRBJ2-1 provide the parts outside the CDR3, is EAGVAQSPRYKIIEKRQSVAFWCNPISGHATLYWYQQILGQGPKLLIQFQNNGVVDDSQLPKDRFSAERLKGVDSTLKIQPAKLEDSAVYLCASSFWTSGAASYNEQFFGPGTRLTVL.

This rearrangement joins TRBV7-8 to TRBJ1-4; D gene ambiguous. This CDR3 is 17 amino acids long. Germline V CDR1 and CDR2: SGHVS, FQNEAQ. Trimming removed 0 bases at V and 0 bases at J, with 11 bases between. Written as DNA, the CDR3 is TGTGCCAGCAGCTTAGCGTTCTCTGGAGCAACTAATGAAAAACTGTTTTTT. Translating gives CASSLAFSGATNEKLFF. Based on the CDR3 plus reference TRBV7-8 and TRBJ1-4, the full variable domain is GAGVSQSPRYKVAKRGQDVALRCDPISGHVSLFWYQQALGQGPEFLTYFQNEAQLDKSGLPSDRFFAERPEGSVSTLKIQRTQQEDSAVYLCASSLAFSGATNEKLFFGSGTQLSVL.

The genes are TRBV29-1 and TRBJ1-5; D perhaps matches TRBD1 (6 bases). CDR3 size: 12 residues. Germline V gene lookup returns CDR1 SQVTM and CDR2 ANQGSEA. V lost 6 bases and J lost 9, with 15 bases in between. DNA of the CDR3: TGCAGCGTAGGACAGAAGGGTGGGCCCCAGCATTTT. It specifies CSVGQKGGPQHF. The variable domain in full, with the rest retrieved from reference TRBV29-1 and TRBJ1-5, is SAVISQKPSRDICQRGTSLTIQCQVDSQVTMMFWYRQQPGQSLTLIATANQGSEATYESGFVIDKFPISRPNLTFSTLTVSNMSPEDSSIYLCSVGQKGGPQHFGDGTRLSIL.

This clonotype was recorded many times. This sequence joins TRBV27 and TRBJ2-7; the match to TRBD1 covers 8 bases. CDR1 and CDR2 from the germline V gene are MNHEY and SMNVEV (reference sequence). V shed 1 base, J shed 3 bases, and the junction held 11 bases outside the gene matches. This CDR3 has 17 amino acids. In DNA, the CDR3 is TGTGCCAGCAGTTTATTCCAGGGACAGGATTGGCACTACGAGCAGTACTTC. Translating gives CASSLFQGQDWHYEQYF.

In this sample, this clonotype turned up many times. The chain uses TRBV29-1 and TRBJ2-3; 7 bases are a match to TRBD2. This CDR3 contains 13 residues. Trimming took 5 bases from V and 3 from J; bases not matched to a gene: 5. CDR1 is SQVTM, CDR2 ANQGSEA, per germline. In DNA form, the CDR3 reads TGCAGCGTTACTCCTAGCGGTACAGATACGCAGTATTTT. Residues: CSVTPSGTDTQYF.

V gene TRBV7-9 combines with J gene TRBJ2-7; TRBD2 aligns across 8 bases. The length of the CDR3 is 16 residues. Per germline, CDR1 SEHNR and CDR2 FQNEAQ (reference sequence). The V and J ends lost 1 base and 3 bases, in that order; junction bases with no gene match: 8. The CDR3 DNA follows: TGTGCCAGCAGCTTAGGAGCTCGGGAGGGGGTCTACGAGCAGTACTTC. Protein product: CASSLGAREGVYEQYF.

The rearrangement joins TRBV6-2 or TRBV6-3 to TRBJ2-4; maybe TRBD1 (7 bases). The CDR3 contains 18 residues. Germline CDR1 is MNHEY and CDR2 is SVGEGT. The V end was cut by 0 bases, the J end by 8 bases, with 23 bases between. In DNA, the CDR3 is TGTGCCAGCAGTTACTCTTGGGGGACGACAGGGCGCGGGGACATTCAGTACTTC. This codes for CASSYSWGTTGRGDIQYF.

V usage is TRBV5-1 and J usage is TRBJ1-3; tentative D call: TRBD1 (5 bases). Deletions cut 7 bases from V and 0 bases from J, with 14 bases between. CDR1 SGHRS and CDR2 YFSETQ come from the germline V gene. This CDR3 has 15 amino acids. The CDR3 protein is CASRQGTSSGNTIYF. The CDR3 coding sequence is TGCGCCAGCCGTCAAGGGACCTCCTCTGGAAACACCATATATTTT. The full variable domain, completed using reference TRBV5-1 and TRBJ1-3, is KAGVTQTPRYLIKTRGQQVTLSCSPISGHRSVSWYQQTPGQGLQFLFEYFSETQRNKGNFPGRFSGRQFSNSRSEMNVSTLELGDSALYLCASRQGTSSGNTIYFGEGSWLTVV.

About this clonotype itself: This could be a read error, since a much larger clone is one nucleotide away. V gene TRBV19 combines with J gene TRBJ2-1; a possible D gene is TRBD2 (6 bases). CDR1 and CDR2 (germline): LNHDA, SQIVND (reference sequence). The CDR3 totals 15 residues. V lost 3 bases, J lost 9 bases, and 18 bases lay in between. The CDR3 bases are TGTGCCAGTAGTATGGGGGGACCGTTGCGGGGTGAGCAGTTCTTC. It specifies CASSMGGPLRGEQFF.

This clonotype has ten or more counts. The chain uses TRBV7-9 and TRBJ2-5; 7 bases match TRBD2. From germline, CDR1 is SEHNR and CDR2 FQNEAQ (reference sequence). The CDR3 runs to 16 residues. The junction had 15 bases not matched to a gene; V was cut back by 9 bases and J by 2 bases. The CDR3: CASGVISGAGQETQYF. The CDR3, as DNA: TGTGCCAGTGGGGTAATAAGCGGAGCGGGACAAGAGACCCAGTACTTC.

This clonotype appeared many times. The rearrangement joins TRBV11-2 to TRBJ2-1; 9 nucleotides align to TRBD2. V was clipped by 3 bases and J by 9 bases; unmatched bases: 6. Germline-derived CDR1 and CDR2 are SGHAT and FQNNGV. The CDR3 spans 14 residues. For the CDR3, the DNA is TGTGCCAGCAGCTTTGCGGGAGGGGGCCTTGAGCAGTTCTTC. Translating gives CASSFAGGGLEQFF. Filled out from reference TRBV11-2 and TRBJ2-1, the complete variable domain reads EAGVAQSPRYKIIEKRQSVAFWCNPISGHATLYWYQQILGQGPKLLIQFQNNGVVDDSQLPKDRFSAERLKGVDSTLKIQPAKLEDSAVYLCASSFAGGGLEQFFGPGTRLTVL.